A single T cell receptor (beta chain) is shown here with its context. Its antigen remains unidentified. The entry originates in a study of shared clonotypes between healthy human individuals. Study-level findings and limits: In this cohort, only blood was sampled, and tissue repertoires likely differ.

Naive-designated CD8 cells lacked CD45RO, were positively enriched for CCR7, and omitted terminally differentiated effector memory CD45RA+ cells. The repertoire was sequenced with immunoSEQ multiplex PCR; TCRdb's copy has only in-frame clones and lacks some. The sample has some 630,000 clones, roughly 96% seen once. CDR3 length: 17 amino acids. The ends were cut back, 2 bases at V and 0 bases at J, with 14 bases in the middle. Germline V CDR1 and CDR2: SNHLY, FYNNEI. Sequenced input: naive CD8+ T cells sorted from blood. This TCR derives from a woman in her thirties in good health. The V gene is TRBV2, the J gene TRBJ1-3, with a tentative D call TRBD1 (5 bases). The CDR3 region has the DNA TGTGCCAGCAGTGAACGGGACGGGATCTACTCTGGAAACACCATATATTTT. Amino acids: CASSERDGIYSGNTIYF.